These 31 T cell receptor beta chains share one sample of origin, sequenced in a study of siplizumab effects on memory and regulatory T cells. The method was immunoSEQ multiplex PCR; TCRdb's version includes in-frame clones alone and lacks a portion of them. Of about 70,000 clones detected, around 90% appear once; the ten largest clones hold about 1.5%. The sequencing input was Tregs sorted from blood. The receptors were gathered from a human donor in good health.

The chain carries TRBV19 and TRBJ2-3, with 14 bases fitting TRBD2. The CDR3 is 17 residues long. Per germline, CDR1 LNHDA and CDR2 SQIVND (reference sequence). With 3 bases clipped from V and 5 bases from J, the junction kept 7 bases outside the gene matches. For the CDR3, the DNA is TGTGCCAGTAGTATTGGGACTAGCGGGAGTATATTAGATACGCAGTATTTT. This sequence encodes CASSIGTSGSILDTQYF.

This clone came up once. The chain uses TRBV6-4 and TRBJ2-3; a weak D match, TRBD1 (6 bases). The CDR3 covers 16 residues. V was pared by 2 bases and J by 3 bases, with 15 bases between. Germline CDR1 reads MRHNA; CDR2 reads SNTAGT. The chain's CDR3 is CASSDRQTGKTDTQYF. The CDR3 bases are TGTGCCAGCAGTGACAGACAGACAGGAAAGACAGATACGCAGTATTTT.

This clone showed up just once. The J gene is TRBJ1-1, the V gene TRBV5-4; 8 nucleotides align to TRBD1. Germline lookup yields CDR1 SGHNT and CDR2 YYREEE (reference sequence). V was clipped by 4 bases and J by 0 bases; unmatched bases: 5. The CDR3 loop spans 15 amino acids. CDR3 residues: CASSRTGSMNTEAFF. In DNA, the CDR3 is TGTGCCAGCAGCAGGACAGGGTCGATGAACACTGAAGCTTTCTTT.

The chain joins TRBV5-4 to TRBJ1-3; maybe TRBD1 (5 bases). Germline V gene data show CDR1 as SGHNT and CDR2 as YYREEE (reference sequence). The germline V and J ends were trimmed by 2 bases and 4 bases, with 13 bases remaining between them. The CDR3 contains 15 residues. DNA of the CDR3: TGTGCCAGCAGCTTTGGTGGGGCGCAAGGAAACACCATATATTTT. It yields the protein CASSFGGAQGNTIYF.

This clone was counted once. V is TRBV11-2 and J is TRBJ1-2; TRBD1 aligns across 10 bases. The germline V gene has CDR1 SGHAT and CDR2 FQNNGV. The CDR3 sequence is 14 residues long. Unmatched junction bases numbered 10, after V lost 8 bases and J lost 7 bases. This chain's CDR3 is CASGGRQGAGGYTF. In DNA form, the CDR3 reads TGTGCCAGCGGCGGGAGACAGGGGGCTGGTGGCTACACCTTC.

The CDR3 DNA reads as TGTGCCAGCACCGGGACAGGGATCACAGATACGCAGTATTTT. The encoded protein is CASTGTGITDTQYF. V gene TRBV5-6 combines with J gene TRBJ2-3; the match to TRBD1 covers 9 bases. This CDR3 contains 14 residues. The V segment lost 6 bases and the J segment 2 bases; nucleotides outside the gene matches: 4. From germline, CDR1 is SGHDT and CDR2 YYEEEE.

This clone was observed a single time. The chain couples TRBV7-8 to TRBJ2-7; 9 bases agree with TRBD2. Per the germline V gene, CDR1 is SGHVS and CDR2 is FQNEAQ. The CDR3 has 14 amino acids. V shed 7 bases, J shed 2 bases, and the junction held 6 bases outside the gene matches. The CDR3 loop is CASTRAGGPYEQYF. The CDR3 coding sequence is TGTGCCAGCACCCGAGCGGGGGGTCCCTACGAGCAGTACTTC.

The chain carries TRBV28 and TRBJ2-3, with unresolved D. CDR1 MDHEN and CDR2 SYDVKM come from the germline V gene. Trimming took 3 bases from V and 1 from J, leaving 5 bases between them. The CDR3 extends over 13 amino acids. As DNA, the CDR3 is TGTGCCAGCAGTTTTCAGCGCACAGATACGCAGTATTTT. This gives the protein CASSFQRTDTQYF.

The DNA of the CDR3 is TGTGCCAGCAGACCCAATACCTCACCCAATAAGGGCTACACCTTC. It specifies CASRPNTSPNKGYTF. The chain combines TRBV6-5 with TRBJ1-2; D ambiguous. CDR3 length equals 15 residues. Trimming took off 6 bases at V and 8 bases at J, with 22 bases between the two ends. CDR1 is MNHEY, CDR2 SVGAGI, per germline.

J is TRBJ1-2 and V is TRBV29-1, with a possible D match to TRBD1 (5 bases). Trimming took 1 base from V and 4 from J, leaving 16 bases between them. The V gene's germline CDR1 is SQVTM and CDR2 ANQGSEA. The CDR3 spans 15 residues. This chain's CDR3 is CSVEGRPGTAYGYTF. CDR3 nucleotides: TGCAGCGTTGAAGGACGTCCAGGGACCGCCTATGGCTACACCTTC.

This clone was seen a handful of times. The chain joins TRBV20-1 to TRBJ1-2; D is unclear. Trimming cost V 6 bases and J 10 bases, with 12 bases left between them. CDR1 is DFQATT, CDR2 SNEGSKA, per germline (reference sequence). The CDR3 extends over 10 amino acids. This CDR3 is CSALGVAYTF. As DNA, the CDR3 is TGCAGTGCCTTGGGTGTAGCCTACACCTTC.

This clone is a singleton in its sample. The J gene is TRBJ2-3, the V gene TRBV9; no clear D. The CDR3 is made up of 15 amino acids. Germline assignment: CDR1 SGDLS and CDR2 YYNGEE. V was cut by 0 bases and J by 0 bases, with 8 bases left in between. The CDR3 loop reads CASSVVGASTDTQYF. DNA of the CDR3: TGTGCCAGCAGCGTAGTCGGAGCTAGCACAGATACGCAGTATTTT.

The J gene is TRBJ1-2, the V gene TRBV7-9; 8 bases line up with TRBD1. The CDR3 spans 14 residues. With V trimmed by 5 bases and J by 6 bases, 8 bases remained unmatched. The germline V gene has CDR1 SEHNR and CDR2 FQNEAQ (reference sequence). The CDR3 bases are TGTGCCAGCAGCGGACAGGGTGGAACTAATGGCTACACCTTC. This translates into CASSGQGGTNGYTF.

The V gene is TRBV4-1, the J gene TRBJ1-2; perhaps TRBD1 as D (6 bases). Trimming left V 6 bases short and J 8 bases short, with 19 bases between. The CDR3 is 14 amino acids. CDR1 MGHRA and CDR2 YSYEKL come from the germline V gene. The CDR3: CASSLPGHHRGYTF. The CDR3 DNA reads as TGCGCCAGCAGTCTCCCGGGACATCATAGAGGCTACACCTTC.

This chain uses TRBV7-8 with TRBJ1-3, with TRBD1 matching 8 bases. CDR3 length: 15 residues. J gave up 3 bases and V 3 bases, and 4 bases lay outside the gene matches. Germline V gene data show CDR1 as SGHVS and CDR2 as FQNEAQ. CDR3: CASSLMTGDGNTIYF. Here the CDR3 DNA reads TGTGCCAGCAGCTTGATGACAGGGGATGGAAACACCATATATTTT.

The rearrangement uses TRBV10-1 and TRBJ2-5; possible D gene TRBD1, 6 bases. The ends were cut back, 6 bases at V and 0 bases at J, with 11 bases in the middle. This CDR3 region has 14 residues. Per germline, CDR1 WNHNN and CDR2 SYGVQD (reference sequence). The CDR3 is CASSLNRDQETQYF. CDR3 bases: TGCGCCAGCAGCCTAAACAGGGACCAAGAGACCCAGTACTTC.

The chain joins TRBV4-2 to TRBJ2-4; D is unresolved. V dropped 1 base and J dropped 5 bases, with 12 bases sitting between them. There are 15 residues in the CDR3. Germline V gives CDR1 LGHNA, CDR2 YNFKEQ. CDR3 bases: TGTGCCAGCAGCCAAGGGTCCCAGTCGGAAAACATTCAGTACTTC. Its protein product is CASSQGSQSENIQYF.

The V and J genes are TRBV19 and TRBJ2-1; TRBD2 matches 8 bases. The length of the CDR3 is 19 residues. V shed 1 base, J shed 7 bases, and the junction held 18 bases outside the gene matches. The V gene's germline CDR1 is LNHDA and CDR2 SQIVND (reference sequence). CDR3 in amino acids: CASSIVGLGGAGVQNEQFF. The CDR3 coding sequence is TGTGCCAGTAGTATAGTTGGGCTTGGGGGAGCGGGAGTTCAGAATGAGCAGTTCTTC.

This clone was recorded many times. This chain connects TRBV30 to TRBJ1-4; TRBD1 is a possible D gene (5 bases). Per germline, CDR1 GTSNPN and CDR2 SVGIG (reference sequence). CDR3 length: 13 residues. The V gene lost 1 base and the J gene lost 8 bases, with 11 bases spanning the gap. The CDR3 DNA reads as TGTGCCTGGAGTGATAGTGGGGACGAAAAACTGTTTTTT. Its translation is CAWSDSGDEKLFF.

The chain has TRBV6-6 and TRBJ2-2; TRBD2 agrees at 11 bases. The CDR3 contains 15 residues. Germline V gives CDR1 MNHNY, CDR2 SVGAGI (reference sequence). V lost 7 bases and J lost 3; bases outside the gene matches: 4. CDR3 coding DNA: TGTGCCAGCACCGCACTAGCGGGGGACACCGGGGAGCTGTTTTTT. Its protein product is CASTALAGDTGELFF.

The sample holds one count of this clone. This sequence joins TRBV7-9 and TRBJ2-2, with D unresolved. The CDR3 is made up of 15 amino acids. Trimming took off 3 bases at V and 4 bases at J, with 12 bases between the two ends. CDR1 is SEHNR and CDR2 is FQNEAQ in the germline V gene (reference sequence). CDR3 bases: TGTGCCAGCAGCTTTCATCGTTCGCTCACCGGGGAGCTGTTTTTT. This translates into CASSFHRSLTGELFF.

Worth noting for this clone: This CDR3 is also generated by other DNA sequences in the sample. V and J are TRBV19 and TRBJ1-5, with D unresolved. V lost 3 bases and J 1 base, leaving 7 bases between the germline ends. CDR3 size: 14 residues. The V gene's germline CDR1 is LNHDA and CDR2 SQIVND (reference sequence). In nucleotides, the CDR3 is TGTGCCAGTAGTATCGTCGGCAGCAATCAGCCCCAGCATTTT. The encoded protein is CASSIVGSNQPQHF.

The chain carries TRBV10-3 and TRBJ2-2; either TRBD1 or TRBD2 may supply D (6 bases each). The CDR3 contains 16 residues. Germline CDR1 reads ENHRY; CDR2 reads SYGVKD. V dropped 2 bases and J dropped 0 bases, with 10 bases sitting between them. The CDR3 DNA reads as TGTGCCATCAGTGAGCTCGGGGGCTCGAACACCGGGGAGCTGTTTTTT. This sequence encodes CAISELGGSNTGELFF.

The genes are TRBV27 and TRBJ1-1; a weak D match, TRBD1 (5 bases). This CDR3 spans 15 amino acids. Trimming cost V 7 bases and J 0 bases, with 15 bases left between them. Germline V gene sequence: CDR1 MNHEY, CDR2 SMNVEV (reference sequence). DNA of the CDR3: TGTGCCAGCATCCCCCTAGGGGCGATGAACACTGAAGCTTTCTTT. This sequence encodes CASIPLGAMNTEAFF.

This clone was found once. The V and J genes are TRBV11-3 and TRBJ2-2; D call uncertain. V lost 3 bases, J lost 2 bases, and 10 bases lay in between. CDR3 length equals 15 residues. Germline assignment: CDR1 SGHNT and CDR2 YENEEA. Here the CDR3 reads CASSFRQSNTGELFF. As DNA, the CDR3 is TGTGCCAGCAGCTTTAGGCAGAGTAACACCGGGGAGCTGTTTTTT.

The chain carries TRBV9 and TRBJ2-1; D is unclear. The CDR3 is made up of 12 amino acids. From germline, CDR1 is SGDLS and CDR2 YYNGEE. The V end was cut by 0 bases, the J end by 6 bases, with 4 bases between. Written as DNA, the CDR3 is TGTGCCAGCAGCGTAGGGGTCAATGAGCAGTTCTTC. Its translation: CASSVGVNEQFF.

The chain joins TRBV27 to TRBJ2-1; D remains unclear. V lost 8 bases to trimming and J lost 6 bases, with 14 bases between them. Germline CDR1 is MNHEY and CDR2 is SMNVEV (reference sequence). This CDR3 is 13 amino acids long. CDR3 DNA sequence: TGTGCCAGCTGGACGGTGGGTAGCAATGAGCAGTTCTTC. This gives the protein CASWTVGSNEQFF.

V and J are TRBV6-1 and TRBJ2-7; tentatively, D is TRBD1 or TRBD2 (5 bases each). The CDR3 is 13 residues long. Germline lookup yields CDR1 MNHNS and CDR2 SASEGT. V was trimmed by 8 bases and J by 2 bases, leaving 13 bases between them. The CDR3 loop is CASVRAGAYEQYF. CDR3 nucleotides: TGTGCCAGCGTCAGGGCCGGGGCCTACGAGCAGTACTTC.

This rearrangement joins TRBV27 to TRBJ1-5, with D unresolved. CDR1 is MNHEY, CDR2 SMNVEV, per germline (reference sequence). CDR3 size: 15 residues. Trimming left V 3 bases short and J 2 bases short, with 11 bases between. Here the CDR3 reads CASSFRNQGNQPQHF. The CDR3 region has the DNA TGTGCCAGCAGTTTCAGGAACCAGGGCAATCAGCCCCAGCATTTT.

Here the CDR3 reads CASRRGAASSYEQYF. The CDR3, as DNA: TGTGCCAGTCGAAGGGGCGCGGCTAGCTCCTACGAGCAGTACTTC. The chain employs TRBV7-2 and TRBJ2-7, with D possibly matching TRBD1 (5 bases). The CDR3 consists of 15 residues. Germline CDR1 SGHTA, CDR2 FQGNSA. Trimming shortened V by 9 bases and J by 0 bases, and 18 bases separated the two germline ends.

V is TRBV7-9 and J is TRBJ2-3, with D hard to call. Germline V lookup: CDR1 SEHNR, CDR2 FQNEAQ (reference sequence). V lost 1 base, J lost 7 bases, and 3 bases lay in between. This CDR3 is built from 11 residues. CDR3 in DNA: TGTGCCAGCAGCTTAGATTATACGCAGTATTTT. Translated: CASSLDYTQYF.